These 10 T cell receptor beta chains share one sample of origin, sequenced in a study of shared clonotypes between healthy human individuals. Clones were sequenced by immunoSEQ multiplex PCR, and TCRdb holds only the in-frame ones, with some missing. The table includes roughly 2 million clones, approximately 95% detected once. The specimen was naive CD4+ T cells sorted from blood. Specified subset: CD45RA+ positively selected. The source of these receptors is a man aged 18 to 30 in good health.

The chain employs TRBV19 and TRBJ1-3; D gene uncertain. Germline loops: CDR1 LNHDA, CDR2 SQIVND (reference sequence). Trimming removed 0 bases at V and 9 bases at J, with 9 bases between. This CDR3 is 13 amino acids long. The CDR3 nucleotides are TGTGCCAGTAGTATAGAGTACTTTGGCACCATATATTTT. Translated: CASSIEYFGTIYF.

The chain is built from TRBV6-6 and TRBJ1-1; 9 bases fit TRBD1. Germline CDR1 reads MNHNY; CDR2 reads SVGAGI (reference sequence). Trimming took 6 bases from V and 0 from J; bases not matched to a gene: 8. This CDR3 is 16 amino acids long. This CDR3 is CASSRQGVSMNTEAFF. CDR3 in DNA: TGTGCCAGCAGCCGACAGGGGGTCTCGATGAACACTGAAGCTTTCTTT.

This chain's CDR3 is CASSRPGGSYEQYF. The CDR3 nucleotides are TGTGCCAGCAGCAGACCGGGAGGCTCCTACGAGCAGTACTTC. This chain connects TRBV6-1 to TRBJ2-7, with TRBD2 matching 7 bases. This CDR3 is 14 amino acids long. CDR1 is MNHNS, CDR2 SASEGT, per germline. V lost 6 bases to trimming and J lost 0 bases; unmatched junction nucleotides: 5.

This chain connects TRBV10-3 to TRBJ2-7, with TRBD1 matching 9 bases. The trim removed 7 bases at V and 2 bases at J, leaving 6 bases unmatched. Germline V gives CDR1 ENHRY, CDR2 SYGVKD. The CDR3 is made up of 14 amino acids. CDR3 in amino acids: CAITSGTGPYEQYF. The CDR3 nucleotides read TGTGCCATCACCTCCGGGACAGGGCCCTACGAGCAGTACTTC.

This clone has only one observation. This chain joins TRBV28 and TRBJ2-7; either TRBD1 or TRBD2 may fit D (5 bases each). Germline CDR1 is MDHEN and CDR2 is SYDVKM. The CDR3 contains 14 residues. V gave up 6 bases and J gave up 2 bases, with 14 bases separating them. CDR3 sequence (DNA): TGTGCCAGCAGCCGAATGGGGGTCACCTACGAGCAGTACTTC. It translates to CASSRMGVTYEQYF.

This chain links TRBV5-1 with TRBJ1-2; possible D gene TRBD1, 6 bases. The CDR3 length is 14 residues. The V gene's germline CDR1 is SGHRS and CDR2 YFSETQ. V lost 5 bases, J lost 4 bases, and 15 bases lay in between. The CDR3 spells CASSPDRLVYGYTF. CDR3 nucleotide sequence: TGCGCCAGCAGTCCCGACAGGCTCGTCTATGGCTACACCTTC.

The chain couples TRBV25-1 to TRBJ1-6; a possible D gene is TRBD1 (5 bases). The CDR3 is 13 amino acids. CDR1 is MGHDK and CDR2 is SYGVNS in the germline V gene. V lost 6 bases, J lost 7 bases, and 10 bases lay in between. DNA for the CDR3: TGTGCCAGCAGAGGGGACGGGAATTCACCCCTCCACTTT. Its translation: CASRGDGNSPLHF.

The chain carries TRBV5-1 and TRBJ2-3, with TRBD2 matching 14 bases. The CDR3 extends over 16 amino acids. V shed 2 bases and J 5 bases; nucleotides not matched to a gene: 4. Germline lookup yields CDR1 SGHRS and CDR2 YFSETQ. DNA for the CDR3: TGCGCCAGCAGCTTAGGGACTAGCGGGAGTAAAGATACGCAGTATTTT. Amino acids: CASSLGTSGSKDTQYF.

Worth noting for this clone: The same CDR3 also results from other DNA sequences found in this sample. The CDR3 DNA follows: TGTGCCAGCAGCTTACAGGGACAAGAGACCCAGTACTTC. It encodes CASSLQGQETQYF. V is TRBV7-2 and J is TRBJ2-5; the D gene is possibly TRBD1 (5 bases). This CDR3 spans 13 amino acids. V was pared by 2 bases and J by 2 bases, with 6 bases between. Germline V gene lookup returns CDR1 SGHTA and CDR2 FQGNSA.

About this clone itself: This sample includes further DNA sequences coding for the same CDR3. J is TRBJ2-5 and V is TRBV7-2; no clear D gene. Per germline, CDR1 SGHTA and CDR2 FQGNSA. This CDR3 has 14 residues. Trimming cost V 1 base and J 2 bases, with 8 bases left between them. The CDR3 DNA reads as TGTGCCAGCAGCTTAGGTGGCAGTCAAGAGACCCAGTACTTC. This encodes CASSLGGSQETQYF.